A selection of T cell receptor beta chains follows, all from one sample in a study of blood T cell repertoires in COVID-19. Only in-frame clones appear in the TCRdb table, and some are missing; sequencing was by immunoSEQ multiplex PCR. The sample holds tens of thousands of clones; roughly 87% are singletons and the top ten take 7.9%. Sequenced sample: peripheral blood. All receptors come from a man aged 60 to 69 with COVID-19, enrolled during active disease. CDR3s leave out the opening cysteine and the closing phenylalanine or tryptophan. The D gene is left open where the match is weak.

V	D	J	CDR3
TRBV6-2/TRBV6-3	-	TRBJ1-3	ASSRDRNLYSGNTIY
TRBV6-5	-	TRBJ1-2	ASSYSLGTKGYT
TRBV7-9	-	TRBJ1-5	ASSLAGGALQPQH
TRBV28	TRBD1	TRBJ1-5	ASSLNRGRDQPQH
TRBV7-9	TRBD1	TRBJ2-7	ASSLEAGGSYEQY
TRBV27	-	TRBJ2-7	ASSFLSRHSYEQY
TRBV7-9	-	TRBJ1-1	ASSIPRDTDTEAF
TRBV5-7	TRBD2	TRBJ2-1	ASSRSGRGYNEQF
TRBV19	TRBD1	TRBJ1-2	ASSTPGTGGAGYGYT
TRBV29-1	TRBD1	TRBJ2-7	SVMDRVNEQY
TRBV6-5	TRBD2	TRBJ2-1	ASRRTSGEYNEQF
TRBV5-4	TRBD1	TRBJ2-2	ASSPPGQGTVGELF
TRBV5-1	-	TRBJ2-3	ASSLDGVTTDTQY
TRBV12-3/TRBV12-4	-	TRBJ1-2	ASSFRRAGGYT
TRBV6-6	-	TRBJ2-7	ASSYSGREFPLEQY
TRBV2	-	TRBJ1-1	ASSVKAGTEAF